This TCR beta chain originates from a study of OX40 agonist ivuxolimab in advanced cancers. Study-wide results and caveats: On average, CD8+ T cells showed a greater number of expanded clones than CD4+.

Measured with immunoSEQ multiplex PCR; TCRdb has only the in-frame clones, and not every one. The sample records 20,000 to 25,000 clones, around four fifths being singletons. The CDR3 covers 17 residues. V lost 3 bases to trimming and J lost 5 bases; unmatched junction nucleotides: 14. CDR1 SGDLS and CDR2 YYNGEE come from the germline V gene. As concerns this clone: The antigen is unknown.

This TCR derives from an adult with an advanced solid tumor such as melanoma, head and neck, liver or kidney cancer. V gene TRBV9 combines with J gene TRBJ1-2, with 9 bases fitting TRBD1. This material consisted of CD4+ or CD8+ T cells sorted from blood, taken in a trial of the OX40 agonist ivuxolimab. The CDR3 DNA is TGTGCCAGCAGCGCCCCCGGGACAGGGACCCCTCGGTATGGCTACACCTTC. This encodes CASSAPGTGTPRYGYTF.